This T cell receptor beta chain came from a study of blood T cells in healthy people across ages. The study, taken as a whole, reports: Across the age range, TCR beta diversity per million T cells fell in a roughly linear way. Not knowing donor CMV status may have confounded expanded clonotype changes.

Concerning this clonotype itself: As yet, its antigen is unknown.

A sample-barcoded 5' primer and a J-beta primer mix were used in a second PCR of about 7 to 12 cycles. TCRdb re-analysed the 5' RACE reads in MiXCR, keeping a single row per CDR3 protein. The sample shows roughly 800,000 distinct CDR3 sequences, roughly 40% of them seen only once. This CDR3 has 13 amino acids. V was cut by 7 bases and J by 6 bases, with 15 bases left in between. Sequenced material: blood. The chain is built from TRBV12-3 or TRBV12-4 and TRBJ1-2; D is possibly TRBD1 (5 bases). The clonotype comes from a man between 18 and 29 years old in good health. The CDR3 coding sequence is TGTGCCAGCAATCCCCGGGGCCGGGATGGCTACACCTTC. Its protein product is CASNPRGRDGYTF.